These T cell receptor beta chains were read from a single sample in a study of cytomegalovirus exposure and HLA in healthy donors. Generated by immunoSEQ multiplex PCR, the TCRdb table keeps only in-frame clones and is missing some. This sample has about 110,000 clones; about 59% occur once, and the top ten carry 3.5% to 4%. The sequenced sample consisted of PBMCs. The receptors here all came from a man aged 30 to 39 in good health and CMV-seropositive. Both conserved end residues are part of each CDR3. Each record gives: clone size, D gene, V gene, J gene, CDR3 DNA, CDR3 protein. The D gene is left open where the match is weak. For some rows the clone size is stated as once, few or many, or as a class when expanded; others skip it.

>NA|NA|TRBV7-9|TRBJ1-2
TGTGCCAGCAGCTTAGCTGGGGGCGACTATGGCTACACCTTC
CASSLAGGDYGYTF
>few|NA|TRBV27|TRBJ1-1
TGTGCCAGCAGTATTGAGGAGGGGTACACTGAAGCTTTCTTT
CASSIEEGYTEAFF
>NA|NA|TRBV27|TRBJ1-1
TGTGCCAGCAGTCCCGGACAGTTGAACACTGAAGCTTTCTTT
CASSPGQLNTEAFF
>NA|TRBD1|TRBV15|TRBJ1-4
TGTGCCACCAGCAGGAACAGGGGGTCGAGGGTTGGAAAACTGTTTTTT
CATSRNRGSRVGKLFF
>few|TRBD2|TRBV19|TRBJ2-7
TGTGCCAGTAGTAGACATAGCGGGGGGGCTTCCTACGAGCAGTACTTC
CASSRHSGGASYEQYF
>NA|NA|TRBV11-2|TRBJ2-2
TGTGCCAGCAGCTTCACCGAGGGGGTCACCGGGGAGCTGTTTTTT
CASSFTEGVTGELFF
>NA|NA|TRBV5-1|TRBJ2-2
TGCGCCAGCAGCTTGGAGGGAGTTTACGGGGAGCTGTTTTTT
CASSLEGVYGELFF
>NA|NA|TRBV27|TRBJ1-2
TGTGCCAGCAGTCGAATGCCAACAGAAAACTATGGCTACACCTTC
CASSRMPTENYGYTF
>few|NA|TRBV11-1|TRBJ2-7
TGTGCCAGCAGCTTAGCCGGCGAGCAGTACTTC
CASSLAGEQYF
>NA|NA|TRBV4-2|TRBJ2-1
TGTGCCAGCAGCCGATCTCAGGGGGGCCTCGATGAGCAGTTCTTC
CASSRSQGGLDEQFF
>few|NA|TRBV10-3|TRBJ2-2
TGTGCCATCAGTGTAGGAGGGAACACCGGGGAGCTGTTTTTT
CAISVGGNTGELFF
>NA|TRBD1|TRBV5-6|TRBJ1-2
TGTGCCAGCAGCCACAACCGGGACAGGGCTAACTATGGCTACACCTTC
CASSHNRDRANYGYTF
>NA|NA|TRBV5-4|TRBJ1-2
TGTGCCAGCAGCTTGGATGGGTTGGAGAGTTATGGCTACACCTTC
CASSLDGLESYGYTF
>NA|TRBD2|TRBV5-1|TRBJ2-7
TGCGCCAGCAGCAGCGGGACCGCCAGCTCCTACGAGCAGTACTTC
CASSSGTASSYEQYF
>NA|TRBD1|TRBV5-1|TRBJ1-6
TGCGCCAGCCGCGCAGGGACAGGGAATTCACCCCTCCACTTT
CASRAGTGNSPLHF
>once|NA|TRBV6-5|TRBJ1-4
TGTGCCAGCAGGCGGGGCGGCGCGACTAATGAAAAACTGTTTTTT
CASRRGGATNEKLFF
>few|NA|TRBV19|TRBJ1-5
TGTGCCAGTAGTATTCGGGACTTAAATCAGCCCCAGCATTTT
CASSIRDLNQPQHF
>NA|NA|TRBV5-1|TRBJ2-4
TGCGCCAGCTCGGACGGGGGACTAGCCAAAAACATTCAGTACTTC
CASSDGGLAKNIQYF
>NA|TRBD1|TRBV19|TRBJ1-4
TGTGCCAGTACTGGGACAGGGAGTGAAAAACTGTTTTTT
CASTGTGSEKLFF
>once|TRBD1|TRBV9|TRBJ1-1
TGTGCCAGCACCAAGACAGGGGAGAACACTGAAGCTTTCTTT
CASTKTGENTEAFF
>NA|NA|TRBV2|TRBJ1-4
TGTGCCAGCAGTGCGACAGAAACTAATGAAAAACTGTTTTTT
CASSATETNEKLFF
>NA|TRBD1|TRBV5-1|TRBJ2-5
TGCGCCAGCAGCTTGGGGACAGGCGGGTGGGAGACCCAGTACTTC
CASSLGTGGWETQYF
>NA|NA|TRBV2|TRBJ2-3
TGTGCCAGCCTGGGAGAGGGAGATACGCAGTATTTT
CASLGEGDTQYF
>NA|NA|TRBV5-1|TRBJ2-3
TGCGCCAGCAGCTCTACAGGGCCAGATACGCAGTATTTT
CASSSTGPDTQYF
>few|NA|TRBV7-2|TRBJ2-5
TGTGCCAGCAGCTTCCCGGCTGGGCTGGGGGGGACCCAGTACTTC
CASSFPAGLGGTQYF
>NA|TRBD1|TRBV14|TRBJ2-7
TGTGCCAGCAGCCAGGGGACAGGGTCTGGTTACGAGCAGTACTTC
CASSQGTGSGYEQYF
>NA|NA|TRBV30|TRBJ2-3
TGTGCCTGGAGCGAGGGTCCCCCGGATACGCAGTATTTT
CAWSEGPPDTQYF
>NA|NA|TRBV27|TRBJ1-2
TGTGCCAGCAGTCCGACAGGTTCCCCCTATGGCTACACCTTC
CASSPTGSPYGYTF
>NA|NA|TRBV19|TRBJ1-2
TGTGCCAGTAGTCGTGGGGACACGACGATGAGTGGCTACACCTTC
CASSRGDTTMSGYTF
>NA|TRBD1|TRBV15|TRBJ2-1
TGTGCCACCAGGGAGACAGGGAGCTCCTACAATGAGCAGTTCTTC
CATRETGSSYNEQFF
>NA|TRBD2|TRBV6-5|TRBJ2-1
TGTGCCAGCAGTTACGGGGCGGGGGGAGGTTGGAATGAGCAGTTCTTC
CASSYGAGGGWNEQFF
>NA|TRBD2|TRBV2|TRBJ2-1
TGTGCCAGCAGAGCACTAGCGGGGGGGCCCAATGAGCAGTTCTTC
CASRALAGGPNEQFF
>NA|TRBD1|TRBV11-2|TRBJ2-1
TGTGCCAGCAGCTTAGATAGGGGGCAGCGAGGCAATGAGCAGTTCTTC
CASSLDRGQRGNEQFF
>NA|TRBD1|TRBV9|TRBJ2-1
TGTGCCAGCAGCGTAGGTTTTGGGACAGGGGTTCATGAGCAGTTCTTC
CASSVGFGTGVHEQFF
>NA|NA|TRBV4-1|TRBJ2-1
TGCGCCAGCAGTTATCCTCTCCGGGCGCGGGGACATGAGCAGTTCTTC
CASSYPLRARGHEQFF
>NA|NA|TRBV19|TRBJ1-5
TGTGCCAGTAGTTCCCGGGACTTCAATCAGCCCCAGCATTTT
CASSSRDFNQPQHF
>NA|NA|TRBV4-1|TRBJ1-1
TGCGCCAGCAGCCAAGATTACGGGGGGATGGACACTGAAGCTTTCTTT
CASSQDYGGMDTEAFF